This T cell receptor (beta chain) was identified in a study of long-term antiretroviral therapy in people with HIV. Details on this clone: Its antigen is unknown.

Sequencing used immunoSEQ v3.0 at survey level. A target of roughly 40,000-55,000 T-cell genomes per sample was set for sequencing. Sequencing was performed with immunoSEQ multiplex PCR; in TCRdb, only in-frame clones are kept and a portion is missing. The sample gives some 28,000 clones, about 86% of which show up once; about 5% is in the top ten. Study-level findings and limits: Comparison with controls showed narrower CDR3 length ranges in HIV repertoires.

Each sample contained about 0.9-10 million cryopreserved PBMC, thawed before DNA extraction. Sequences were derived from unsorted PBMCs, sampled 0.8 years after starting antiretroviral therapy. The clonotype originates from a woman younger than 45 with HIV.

CDR3 loop: CASSDRGVSYNEQFF. As DNA, the CDR3 is TGTGCCAGCAGTGACCGGGGGGTGTCCTACAATGAGCAGTTCTTC. V usage is TRBV6-1 and J usage is TRBJ2-1; 7 bases map to TRBD2. The CDR3 spans 15 residues. CDR1 is MNHNS and CDR2 is SASEGT in the germline V gene. Trimming cost V 3 bases and J 1 base; bases outside gene matches: 3.